These T cell receptor beta chains were read from a single sample in a study of T cells after yellow fever vaccination. TCRdb re-derived calls from the 5' RACE reads in MiXCR, one entry per CDR3 protein. The table shows approximately 300,000 distinct CDR3 sequences, with about 11% occurring only once. The sequencing here drew on CD4+ T cells sorted from PBMCs, taken 45 days after the yellow fever booster vaccination. These receptors were collected from a man aged 18-30 years who received the YFV17D yellow fever vaccine. Each CDR3 is given with its conserved first and last residue. Each record gives: CDR3 DNA, CDR3 protein, clone size, V gene, D gene, J gene. A D gene is named only where the DNA matches it firmly. Expanded clones are given a class, and other clones once, few, many or no size at all.

cdr3_nt: TGTGCCAGCAGTCGGCTAGGGACAGGGGGATCAGGCAATCAGCCCCAGCATTTT
cdr3_aa: CASSRLGTGGSGNQPQHF
clone_size: few
v_call: TRBV6-6
d_call: TRBD1
j_call: TRBJ1-5

cdr3_nt: TGTGCCAGCAGCGCTTGGGCCGGAGCCCCCATTGAGTACTTC
cdr3_aa: CASSAWAGAPIEYF
clone_size: -
v_call: TRBV5-6
d_call: -
j_call: TRBJ2-4

cdr3_nt: TGCAGTGTCCCGAACTCTGGGGCCAACGTCCTGACTTTC
cdr3_aa: CSVPNSGANVLTF
clone_size: -
v_call: TRBV20-1
d_call: -
j_call: TRBJ2-6

cdr3_nt: TGTGCCAGCAGCCCGCGACAGGGAGGAGTGGAGACCCAGTACTTC
cdr3_aa: CASSPRQGGVETQYF
clone_size: -
v_call: TRBV7-2
d_call: -
j_call: TRBJ2-5

cdr3_nt: TGTGCCAGCGGTCGAGGGGCAGGAGGAGAGACCCAGTACTTC
cdr3_aa: CASGRGAGGETQYF
clone_size: many
v_call: TRBV6-5
d_call: -
j_call: TRBJ2-5

cdr3_nt: TGTGCCAGCAGCGTAGACAGGGATCCACCCCTCCACTTT
cdr3_aa: CASSVDRDPPLHF
clone_size: -
v_call: TRBV9
d_call: -
j_call: TRBJ1-6

cdr3_nt: TGCGCCAGCCTCAACGACTTGAACACTGAAGCTTTCTTT
cdr3_aa: CASLNDLNTEAFF
clone_size: few
v_call: TRBV5-1
d_call: -
j_call: TRBJ1-1

cdr3_nt: TGTGCCAGCAGCTCGATACGGACAGGGGCCGTAAGCTCCTACGAGCAGTACTTC
cdr3_aa: CASSSIRTGAVSSYEQYF
clone_size: -
v_call: TRBV7-2
d_call: TRBD1
j_call: TRBJ2-7

cdr3_nt: TGTGCCAGCAGGGAACAGGGACGGAACACCGGGGAGCTGTTTTTT
cdr3_aa: CASREQGRNTGELFF
clone_size: -
v_call: TRBV6-6
d_call: -
j_call: TRBJ2-2

cdr3_nt: TGCAGTGCTAGAGATCTCTTGAAGGGCGTTAGCTCCTACAATGAGCAGTTCTTC
cdr3_aa: CSARDLLKGVSSYNEQFF
clone_size: many
v_call: TRBV20-1
d_call: -
j_call: TRBJ2-1

cdr3_nt: TGTGCCATCAGCCCCGGACAGGGGGGTGCAAATTCACCCCTCCACTTT
cdr3_aa: CAISPGQGGANSPLHF
clone_size: many
v_call: TRBV10-3
d_call: TRBD1
j_call: TRBJ1-6

cdr3_nt: TGTGCCAGCAGCAATCGGGCTCCAACGCCAGGGCGGAAAGAGACCCAGTACTTC
cdr3_aa: CASSNRAPTPGRKETQYF
clone_size: many
v_call: TRBV21-1
d_call: -
j_call: TRBJ2-5

cdr3_nt: TGTGCCAGCAGGCTAGGGACAGGGGGATTTGGTAATGAAAAACTGTTTTTT
cdr3_aa: CASRLGTGGFGNEKLFF
clone_size: few
v_call: TRBV6-5
d_call: TRBD1
j_call: TRBJ1-4

cdr3_nt: TGTGCCAGCAGTCGCTCTGGACAGGTTCCCTATGGCTACACCTTC
cdr3_aa: CASSRSGQVPYGYTF
clone_size: few
v_call: TRBV6-5
d_call: TRBD1
j_call: TRBJ1-2

cdr3_nt: TGTGCCAGCAGTAAATACAGAGATCCAGCCGAGCAGTACTTC
cdr3_aa: CASSKYRDPAEQYF
clone_size: many
v_call: TRBV6-2/TRBV6-3
d_call: -
j_call: TRBJ2-7

cdr3_nt: TGTGCCAGCAGTTACTCGGCACAGGGGGGTGAGCTGTTTTTT
cdr3_aa: CASSYSAQGGELFF
clone_size: few
v_call: TRBV6-5
d_call: TRBD1
j_call: TRBJ2-2

cdr3_nt: TGTGCCAGCAGTTTACGTGGCGCCTTCTATGGCTACACCTTC
cdr3_aa: CASSLRGAFYGYTF
clone_size: -
v_call: TRBV12-3/TRBV12-4
d_call: -
j_call: TRBJ1-2

cdr3_nt: TGCGCCAGCAGCTATGACAGGGGCCCCGGCACAGATACGCAGTATTTT
cdr3_aa: CASSYDRGPGTDTQYF
clone_size: few
v_call: TRBV5-1
d_call: TRBD1
j_call: TRBJ2-3

cdr3_nt: TGTGCCAGCAGCATCCGAATGACAGGGAATGAAAAACTGTTTTTT
cdr3_aa: CASSIRMTGNEKLFF
clone_size: -
v_call: TRBV7-9
d_call: TRBD1
j_call: TRBJ1-4

cdr3_nt: TGTGCCAGCAGCGCACGGCGGGGCGGTGAGCAGTACTTC
cdr3_aa: CASSARRGGEQYF
clone_size: few
v_call: TRBV7-2
d_call: -
j_call: TRBJ2-7

cdr3_nt: TGTGCCAGCAGCTTCAGATCTCCCGGACAGGGAGGCGGCTACACCTTC
cdr3_aa: CASSFRSPGQGGGYTF
clone_size: -
v_call: TRBV7-2
d_call: TRBD1
j_call: TRBJ1-2

cdr3_nt: TGTGCCAGAAAACCGGGGCATTACAATGAGCAGTTCTTC
cdr3_aa: CARKPGHYNEQFF
clone_size: -
v_call: TRBV6-4
d_call: -
j_call: TRBJ2-1

cdr3_nt: TGTGCCTACCCACCGGTGACTAGCGGGGGCGGGGAGCTGTTTTTT
cdr3_aa: CAYPPVTSGGGELFF
clone_size: -
v_call: TRBV30
d_call: TRBD2
j_call: TRBJ2-2

cdr3_nt: TGTGCCAGCAGGCGTTCCACAGATACGCAGTATTTT
cdr3_aa: CASRRSTDTQYF
clone_size: many
v_call: TRBV6-6
d_call: -
j_call: TRBJ2-3

cdr3_nt: TGCAGTGCTAGCGGACTAGCGGGGGGATCCACAGATACGCAGTATTTT
cdr3_aa: CSASGLAGGSTDTQYF
clone_size: -
v_call: TRBV20-1
d_call: TRBD2
j_call: TRBJ2-3

cdr3_nt: TGTGCCAGCAGGCGCGACGGGAACACTGAAGCTTTCTTT
cdr3_aa: CASRRDGNTEAFF
clone_size: -
v_call: TRBV7-2
d_call: -
j_call: TRBJ1-1

cdr3_nt: TGTGCCAGCAGCCAAACCCTCAGCATTCAGTACTTC
cdr3_aa: CASSQTLSIQYF
clone_size: few
v_call: TRBV7-2
d_call: -
j_call: TRBJ2-4

cdr3_nt: TGTGCCAGCAGTACCGGGACAGGTTATAGCTACACCTTC
cdr3_aa: CASSTGTGYSYTF
clone_size: few
v_call: TRBV25-1
d_call: TRBD1
j_call: TRBJ1-2